The 27 T cell receptor beta chains presented below share a single source sample, sequenced in a study of T-cell memory formation after mild COVID-19. Each CDR3 protein is one row after TCRdb ran MiXCR on the 5' RACE reads. The sample carries 400,000 to 550,000 distinct CDR3 sequences, approximately 25% recorded once. The sample comprised PBMCs or a T cell subset sorted from them (not recorded which). The receptors here all came from an adult woman who had mild COVID-19 (a few samples of this study predate the infection). Cell type and time point are not known.

The J gene is TRBJ2-7, the V gene TRBV21-1; TRBD1 reflects the table's D call only, with no check against the DNA. TRBV21-1 is given as a pseudogene. The CDR3 sequence is 15 residues long. The CDR3 reads CASSNAGGLVDEQYF. The CDR3 DNA follows: TGTGCCAGCAGCAACGCGGGGGGGCTGGTTGACGAGCAGTACTTC.

V and J are TRBV9 and TRBJ2-7, with D possibly called TRBD1 or TRBD2 (5 bases each). The CDR3 extends over 15 amino acids. V lost 3 bases, J lost 2 bases, and 15 bases lay in between. CDR1 is SGDLS and CDR2 is YYNGEE in the germline V gene. CDR3 residues: CASSATGTVTYEQYF. DNA for the CDR3: TGTGCCAGCAGCGCGACCGGGACGGTGACCTACGAGCAGTACTTC.

The chain recombines TRBV5-5 with TRBJ2-5, with D tentatively TRBD2 (6 bases). CDR3 size: 15 residues. Trimming took off 5 bases at V and 7 bases at J, with 21 bases between the two ends. Germline V gene data show CDR1 as SGHKS and CDR2 as YYEKEE (reference sequence). As DNA, the CDR3 is TGTGCCAGCAGTATCCATCACAGCGGGCGGCGGACCCAGTACTTC. As protein: CASSIHHSGRRTQYF.

This clonotype was counted a few times. The chain has TRBV7-6 and TRBJ2-7; TRBD2 matches 7 bases. Germline V gives CDR1 SGHVS, CDR2 FNYEAQ. Germline trimming cut 7 bases from V and 4 bases from J; bases unmatched to any gene: 16. The CDR3 consists of 16 residues. CDR3 DNA sequence: TGTGCCAGCAAGCGGGAACCGATTGAAGGGGCTTACGAGCAGTACTTC. Translation: CASKREPIEGAYEQYF.

This chain joins TRBV7-8 and TRBJ2-3; the match to TRBD2 covers 7 bases. With V trimmed by 3 bases and J by 2 bases, 2 bases remained unmatched. Germline-derived CDR1 and CDR2 are SGHVS and FQNEAQ. This CDR3 contains 14 residues. The CDR3 loop is CASSFKRDTDTQYF. In DNA, the CDR3 is TGTGCCAGCAGCTTTAAGCGGGACACAGATACGCAGTATTTT.

This clonotype was seen only a few times. This sequence joins TRBV20-1 and TRBJ1-1; D gene uncertain. The CDR3 consists of 11 residues. Germline loops: CDR1 DFQATT, CDR2 SNEGSKA (reference sequence). Trimming removed 5 bases from V and 8 bases from J, with 12 bases in between. The CDR3 sequence is CSAPLKDEAFF. Written as DNA, the CDR3 is TGCAGTGCTCCCTTGAAGGACGAAGCTTTCTTT.

There are many counts of this clonotype. This chain joins TRBV20-1 and TRBJ1-2; D call uncertain. V was clipped by 6 bases and J by 4 bases, with 27 bases between them. Germline CDR1 is DFQATT and CDR2 is SNEGSKA (reference sequence). The CDR3 runs to 17 residues. CDR3 sequence reads: CSASPTTVPPDSYGYTF. The CDR3 DNA is TGCAGTGCCAGCCCCACCACGGTCCCGCCCGATTCCTATGGCTACACCTTC.

The chain is built from TRBV10-3 and TRBJ2-5; 13 nucleotides match TRBD2. Germline V gives CDR1 ENHRY, CDR2 SYGVKD. Trimming removed 10 bases from V and 5 bases from J; junction bases left unmatched: 7. The CDR3 spans 14 residues. In nucleotides, the CDR3 is TGTGCCACATTACCGGGACTAGCGGGGGAGACCCAGTACTTC. It encodes CATLPGLAGETQYF.

The chain has TRBV6-2 or TRBV6-3 and TRBJ2-2, with no clear D. The CDR3 totals 12 residues. Germline-derived CDR1 and CDR2 are MNHEY and SVGEGT. V was shortened by 7 bases and J by 4 bases, with 7 bases between the two germline ends. The CDR3 here is CASKGFTGELFF. The CDR3, as DNA: TGTGCCAGCAAAGGGTTCACCGGGGAGCTGTTTTTT.

This clonotype was recorded a few times. The rearrangement uses TRBV5-1 and TRBJ2-5; tentatively, D is TRBD2 (6 bases). CDR3 length: 16 residues. Per germline, CDR1 SGHRS and CDR2 YFSETQ. Deletions cut 0 bases from V and 2 bases from J, with 14 bases between. CDR3 nucleotides: TGCGCCAGCAGCTTGGCCCCCGGGACTGGACAAGAGACCCAGTACTTC. Its translation: CASSLAPGTGQETQYF.

This clonotype was detected only a few times. This chain connects TRBV5-1 to TRBJ1-6; D remains ambiguous. The CDR3 loop spans 16 amino acids. The germline V gene encodes CDR1 SGHRS and CDR2 YFSETQ. Deletions cut 4 bases from V and 0 bases from J, with 11 bases between. The CDR3 here is CASSIQQSSYNSPLHF. CDR3 bases: TGCGCCAGCAGCATTCAACAGAGCTCCTATAATTCACCCCTCCACTTT.

This clonotype has more than one count but fewer than ten. V usage is TRBV7-2 and J usage is TRBJ1-1; D may be TRBD1 (6 bases). Germline V gives CDR1 SGHTA, CDR2 FQGNSA. This CDR3 region has 15 residues. V was trimmed by 6 bases and J by 1 base, leaving 15 bases between them. The CDR3, as DNA: TGTGCCAGCAGTAACGAGGGGGGACGGAACACTGAAGCTTTCTTT. It codes for CASSNEGGRNTEAFF.

Only a few counts were recorded for this clonotype. V gene TRBV20-1 combines with J gene TRBJ2-3; 11 bases map to TRBD2. The germline V gene has CDR1 DFQATT and CDR2 SNEGSKA (reference sequence). This CDR3 contains 21 residues. V was clipped by 1 base and J by 1 base; unmatched bases: 19. The CDR3 DNA reads TGCAGTGCTAGAGGGATTAAGGAGGTAGCGGGAGGGGTTACACGCACAGATACGCAGTATTTT. This translates into CSARGIKEVAGGVTRTDTQYF.

The CDR3 sequence: CASSSGVEETQYF. The CDR3 DNA reads as TGTGCCAGCAGCTCAGGGGTGGAAGAGACCCAGTACTTC. The rearrangement joins TRBV6-1 to TRBJ2-5; weak D call: TRBD1 (6 bases). The CDR3 loop spans 13 amino acids. CDR1 MNHNS and CDR2 SASEGT come from the germline V gene. The V end was cut by 6 bases, the J end by 3 bases, with 11 bases between.

The V gene is TRBV6-5, the J gene TRBJ1-2; D is uncertain. The CDR3 covers 14 residues. Germline CDR1 and CDR2: MNHEY and SVGAGI. V dropped 6 bases and J dropped 6 bases, with 17 bases sitting between them. The CDR3 DNA is TGTGCCAGCAGGGCAAGAGGAGGTCTGAATGGCTACACCTTC. It codes for CASRARGGLNGYTF.

This chain links TRBV19 with TRBJ2-3, with 15 bases lining up with TRBD2. The J segment lost 2 bases and the V segment lost 4 bases, leaving 10 bases of the junction unmatched. Germline CDR1 and CDR2: LNHDA and SQIVND (reference sequence). This CDR3 is 19 amino acids long. CDR3 sequence (DNA): TGTGCCAGTAGTACTCCCGGGACTAGCGGGGGGTTCTCCACAGATACGCAGTATTTT. This sequence encodes CASSTPGTSGGFSTDTQYF. The full variable domain, with the rest looked up from reference TRBV19 and TRBJ2-3, is DGGITQSPKYLFRKEGQNVTLSCEQNLNHDAMYWYRQDPGQGLRLIYYSQIVNDFQKGDIAEGYSVSREKKESFPLTVTSAQKNPTAFYLCASSTPGTSGGFSTDTQYFGPGTRLTVL.

This clonotype was observed a handful of times. V is TRBV13 and J is TRBJ2-5; no clear D. The ends were cut back, 5 bases at V and 5 bases at J, with 9 bases in the middle. From germline, CDR1 is PRHDT and CDR2 FYEKMQ (reference sequence). The CDR3 is 12 residues long. This chain's CDR3 is CASSPFGETQYF. The CDR3 DNA reads as TGTGCCAGCAGCCCCTTTGGGGAGACCCAGTACTTC. Supplemented by reference TRBV13 and TRBJ2-5, the full variable domain reads AAGVIQSPRHLIKEKRETATLKCYPIPRHDTVYWYQQGPGQDPQFLISFYEKMQSDKGSIPDRFSAQQFSDYHSELNMSSLELGDSALYFCASSPFGETQYFGPGTRLLVL.

This clonotype has just a few counts. V gene TRBV19 combines with J gene TRBJ2-3; D not resolved. The length of the CDR3 is 13 residues. With 4 bases removed from V and 5 bases from J, the gap between germline ends came to 10 bases. CDR1 and CDR2 from the germline V gene are LNHDA and SQIVND (reference sequence). CDR3 in amino acids: CASSTGPQDTQYF. CDR3 DNA: TGTGCCAGTAGTACCGGCCCTCAAGATACGCAGTATTTT.

The genes are TRBV7-9 and TRBJ2-7; tentatively, D is TRBD1 (6 bases). Germline-derived CDR1 and CDR2 are SEHNR and FQNEAQ (reference sequence). The CDR3 is 15 amino acids. Deletions cut 4 bases from V and 0 bases from J, with 13 bases between. CDR3 coding DNA: TGTGCCAGCAGCTCTGGGACACCTAGCTCCTACGAGCAGTACTTC. It translates to CASSSGTPSSYEQYF.

The chain has TRBV9 and TRBJ2-2; TRBD2 agrees at 8 bases. Germline CDR1 and CDR2: SGDLS and YYNGEE. The CDR3 consists of 16 residues. V dropped 0 bases and J dropped 4; count of bases not matched to a gene: 5. Here the CDR3 reads CASSVGSGGGTGELFF. The DNA of the CDR3 is TGTGCCAGCAGCGTAGGAAGCGGGGGTGGCACCGGGGAGCTGTTTTTT.

The chain is built from TRBV19 and TRBJ1-5; maybe TRBD1 (5 bases). V lost 6 bases, J lost 0 bases, and 18 bases lay in between. Germline CDR1 and CDR2: LNHDA and SQIVND (reference sequence). The CDR3 consists of 17 residues. The CDR3 DNA follows: TGTGCCAGTAGCCCCCCCGGGGCAGGGAATAGCAATCAGCCCCAGCATTTT. It is translated as CASSPPGAGNSNQPQHF.

This clonotype has more than one count but fewer than ten. V and J are TRBV20-1 and TRBJ1-1; D is unclear. There are 13 residues in the CDR3. Germline assignment: CDR1 DFQATT and CDR2 SNEGSKA (reference sequence). The V end was cut by 3 bases, the J end by 0 bases, with 8 bases between. The CDR3 here is CSASYGVNTEAFF. CDR3 sequence (DNA): TGCAGTGCTAGCTATGGGGTGAACACTGAAGCTTTCTTT.

A few counts support this clonotype. The chain employs TRBV5-1 and TRBJ2-3, with unresolved D. Germline CDR1 reads SGHRS; CDR2 reads YFSETQ. This CDR3 has 13 amino acids. Trimming pared 2 bases from V and 1 base from J, leaving 5 bases between. The CDR3 nucleotides are TGCGCCAGCAGCTTTGATCGCACAGATACGCAGTATTTT. Translating gives CASSFDRTDTQYF.

The genes are TRBV12-3 or TRBV12-4 and TRBJ2-1, with D unresolved. The CDR3 extends over 13 amino acids. Trimming left V 6 bases short and J 4 bases short, with 10 bases between. The CDR3 bases are TGTGCCAGCAGAACTACGTTATACAATGAGCAGTTCTTC. It translates to CASRTTLYNEQFF.

The rearrangement uses TRBV7-9 and TRBJ2-7, with D unclear. This CDR3 region has 15 residues. Trimming took 5 bases from V and 5 from J, leaving 19 bases between them. Germline CDR1 reads SEHNR; CDR2 reads FQNEAQ (reference sequence). The chain's CDR3 is CASSHHYAEPHEQYF. The CDR3, as DNA: TGTGCCAGCAGCCATCACTACGCCGAGCCCCACGAGCAGTACTTC.

The chain employs TRBV5-1 and TRBJ1-1; 9 bases align to TRBD1. This CDR3 has 16 residues. V gave up 4 bases and J gave up 2 bases; unmatched junction bases: 9. Germline V gene data show CDR1 as SGHRS and CDR2 as YFSETQ. The CDR3 DNA reads as TGCGCCAGCAGCCTGGATGGACAGGGGTATAACACTGAAGCTTTCTTT. It yields the protein CASSLDGQGYNTEAFF.

The chain joins TRBV30 to TRBJ2-3, with 10 bases lining up with TRBD2. J gave up 2 bases and V 4 bases, and 3 bases lay outside the gene matches. This CDR3 has 14 residues. Germline CDR1 reads GTSNPN; CDR2 reads SVGIG (reference sequence). This CDR3 reads CAWTTSGFTDTQYF. In DNA, the CDR3 is TGTGCCTGGACGACTAGCGGGTTCACAGATACGCAGTATTTT.